This entry describes one TCR beta chain. As yet, its antigen is unknown. The primer mix had 60 Vbeta and 13 Jbeta primers. Libraries were prepared by immunoSEQ multiplex PCR; TCRdb keeps only in-frame clonotypes and omits some of them. The table records 140,000 to 150,000 clones, about 77% of them present only once. The data are from a study of cytomegalovirus exposure and HLA in healthy donors. The overall study: One earlier analysis, a look at 150 million to 200 million T cells, found some 100 million unique TCR beta sequences. General study findings and limits: Most observed TCR sequences were rare, whereas some public TCRs were detected in many donors. Across all donors, roughly uniform sequencing depth was an assumption of the presence/absence analyses.

Healthy donors of bone marrow made up the group. From germline, CDR1 is SGHAT and CDR2 FQDESV (reference sequence). V dropped 2 bases and J dropped 8; count of bases not matched to a gene: 11. The CDR3 runs to 15 residues. Sequencing used PBMCs. The receptor was isolated from a male donor in good health and CMV-seronegative. The chain uses TRBV11-1 and TRBJ1-2, with 7 bases aligning to TRBD1. CDR3 in amino acids: CASSLNTGTADGYTF. The CDR3 coding sequence is TGTGCCAGCAGCTTAAACACCGGGACAGCAGACGGCTACACCTTC. Combining the CDR3 with reference TRBV11-1 and TRBJ1-2 gives the whole variable domain EAEVAQSPRYKITEKSQAVAFWCDPISGHATLYWYRQILGQGPELLVQFQDESVVDDSQLPKDRFSAERLKGVDSTLKIQPAELGDSAMYLCASSLNTGTADGYTFGSGTRLTVV.